These 9 T cell receptor beta chains were all obtained from the same sample, sequenced in a study of blood T cell repertoires in COVID-19. Assay used: immunoSEQ multiplex PCR; TCRdb lists only in-frame clones, some missing. The sample consists of about 240,000 clones, 92% of them appearing once. The sequenced sample consisted of peripheral blood. The receptors were sampled from a young man with COVID-19, enrolled during active disease.

The J gene is TRBJ1-1, the V gene TRBV18, with D maybe TRBD1 (6 bases). The germline CDR1 and CDR2 sequences are KGHSH and LQKENI. This CDR3 has 14 amino acids. Trimming took 3 bases from V and 2 from J, leaving 10 bases between them. CDR3 protein: CASSPDSRNTEAFF. CDR3 sequence (DNA): TGTGCCAGCTCACCGGACAGTAGAAACACTGAAGCTTTCTTT.

The chain joins TRBV5-6 to TRBJ2-1; 7 bases map to TRBD2. CDR1 and CDR2 (germline): SGHDT, YYEEEE. The CDR3 totals 15 residues. With V trimmed by 6 bases and J by 5 bases, 11 bases remained unmatched. The CDR3 here is CASKVGASGNNEQFF. CDR3 nucleotide sequence: TGTGCCAGCAAAGTAGGGGCTAGCGGAAACAATGAGCAGTTCTTC.

The rearrangement joins TRBV21-1 to TRBJ2-1; no DNA check was done on the table's D call, TRBD2. TRBV21-1 is a documented pseudogene. This CDR3 is built from 16 residues. The DNA of the CDR3 is TGTGCCAGCAGCAAAGCGCGGGCTAGCCGGGTATTTGAGCAGTTCTTC. This translates into CASSKARASRVFEQFF.

V and J are TRBV9 and TRBJ2-1; perhaps TRBD1 as D (5 bases). The germline V gene has CDR1 SGDLS and CDR2 YYNGEE. The CDR3 spans 16 residues. Trimming shortened V by 2 bases and J by 4 bases, and 16 bases separated the two germline ends. As DNA, the CDR3 is TGTGCCAGCAGCGTGATCCCAGGGAAAGGATACAATGAGCAGTTCTTC. Its protein is CASSVIPGKGYNEQFF. Based on the CDR3 plus reference TRBV9 and TRBJ2-1, the full variable domain is DSGVTQTPKHLITATGQRVTLRCSPRSGDLSVYWYQQSLDQGLQFLIQYYNGEERAKGNILERFSAQQFPDLHSELNLSSLELGDSALYFCASSVIPGKGYNEQFFGPGTRLTVL.

The chain combines TRBV18 with TRBJ1-2; D unresolved. Germline V gene data show CDR1 as KGHSH and CDR2 as LQKENI. There are 13 residues in the CDR3. V lost 1 base, J lost 5 bases, and 8 bases lay in between. CDR3 coding DNA: TGTGCCAGCTCACCACTAAGGGAGTATGGCTACACCTTC. This codes for CASSPLREYGYTF.

This chain connects TRBV7-9 to TRBJ1-6; D remains unclear. With 1 base removed from V and 7 bases from J, the gap between germline ends came to 5 bases. Germline loops: CDR1 SEHNR, CDR2 FQNEAQ (reference sequence). CDR3 length equals 13 residues. The CDR3 spells CASSLGRNSPLHF. The CDR3 DNA reads TGTGCCAGCAGCTTAGGGAGGAATTCACCCCTCCACTTT.

The J gene is TRBJ1-3, the V gene TRBV2, with 8 bases matching TRBD1. There are 15 residues in the CDR3. CDR1 SNHLY and CDR2 FYNNEI come from the germline V gene. V shed 1 base and J 3 bases; nucleotides not matched to a gene: 2. CDR3 sequence reads: CASSEVRGHGNTIYF. The CDR3 DNA follows: TGTGCCAGCAGTGAAGTCAGGGGGCATGGAAACACCATATATTTT. Full variable domain (outside the CDR3, taken from reference TRBV2 and TRBJ1-3): EPEVTQTPSHQVTQMGQEVILRCVPISNHLYFYWYRQILGQKVEFLVSFYNNEISEKSEIFDDQFSVERPDGSNFTLKIRSTKLEDSAMYFCASSEVRGHGNTIYFGEGSWLTVV.

V usage is TRBV11-2 and J usage is TRBJ2-3, with 13 nucleotides matching TRBD2. Germline lookup yields CDR1 SGHAT and CDR2 FQNNGV. With 4 bases clipped from V and 2 bases from J, the junction kept 6 bases outside the gene matches. This CDR3 region has 17 residues. The CDR3 loop is CASSWGTSGAITDTQYF. CDR3 DNA sequence: TGTGCCAGCAGCTGGGGGACTAGCGGGGCAATCACAGATACGCAGTATTTT.

This clone was detected once. The rearrangement joins TRBV2 to TRBJ2-7; D may be TRBD2 (7 bases). Trimming shortened V by 9 bases and J by 2 bases, and 14 bases separated the two germline ends. Per the germline V gene, CDR1 is SNHLY and CDR2 is FYNNEI. This CDR3 has 13 amino acids. Here the CDR3 DNA reads TGTGCCAGTAGGGGAGGGGGGCCCTACGAGCAGTACTTC. Residues: CASRGGGPYEQYF. Full variable domain (remainder filled in from reference TRBV2 and TRBJ2-7): EPEVTQTPSHQVTQMGQEVILRCVPISNHLYFYWYRQILGQKVEFLVSFYNNEISEKSEIFDDQFSVERPDGSNFTLKIRSTKLEDSAMYFCASRGGGPYEQYFGPGTRLTVT.